The 5 T cell receptor beta chains below were found in one sample sequenced in a study of blood T cell repertoires in COVID-19. TCRdb's table, derived via immunoSEQ multiplex PCR, lists solely in-frame clones and lacks some. The sample yields about 150,000 clones, more than 65% seen once. Sequencing used peripheral blood. Source of these receptors: a woman in her fifties or sixties in a cohort sampled during active or convalescent COVID-19.

The gene calls are TRBV11-1 and TRBJ2-7, with D perhaps matching TRBD2 (5 bases). This CDR3 is 15 amino acids long. V dropped 5 bases and J dropped 6 bases, with 20 bases sitting between them. In germline, CDR1 is SGHAT, CDR2 FQDESV (reference sequence). This chain's CDR3 is CASSPLLSGIGEQYF. CDR3 in DNA: TGTGCCAGCAGCCCATTATTATCCGGGATCGGCGAGCAGTACTTC.

V usage is TRBV7-6 and J usage is TRBJ2-7, with 8 positions matching TRBD1. V dropped 1 base and J dropped 5; count of bases not matched to a gene: 10. Germline V CDR1 and CDR2: SGHVS, FNYEAQ. This CDR3 is built from 16 residues. CDR3 in DNA: TGTGCCAGCAGCTTAGAGGAACCGGACAGGGACCACGAGCAGTACTTC. The encoded protein is CASSLEEPDRDHEQYF.

This chain uses TRBV7-9 with TRBJ2-1; possibly TRBD2 for D (6 bases). Trimming removed 4 bases at V and 3 bases at J, with 10 bases between. CDR1 and CDR2 (germline): SEHNR, FQNEAQ (reference sequence). This CDR3 has 14 residues. In DNA form, the CDR3 reads TGTGCCAGCAGCTGGGGTAGCGGCTACAATGAGCAGTTCTTC. It is translated as CASSWGSGYNEQFF.

This clone was picked up one time. The CDR3: CASSQRFTSVGAEAFF. The CDR3 DNA reads TGTGCCAGCAGCCAAAGGTTTACAAGCGTCGGGGCTGAAGCTTTCTTT. The chain couples TRBV3-1 (or the pseudogene TRBV3-2) to TRBJ1-1, with D unclear. CDR1 and CDR2 from the germline V gene are LGHDT and YNNKEL (reference sequence). CDR3 size: 16 residues. V lost 2 bases to trimming and J lost 6 bases, with 19 bases between them.

This clone came up many times. This chain links TRBV6-1 with TRBJ1-5; tentatively, D is TRBD1 (5 bases). The germline CDR1 and CDR2 sequences are MNHNS and SASEGT. Trimming pared 2 bases from V and 4 bases from J, leaving 15 bases between. This CDR3 region has 16 residues. CDR3 bases: TGTGCCAGCAGTGAATATCCGGCGACAGCTAATCAGCCCCAGCATTTT. Translated: CASSEYPATANQPQHF.